This T cell receptor (beta chain) was sequenced for a study of T cell responses to AZD1222 COVID-19 vaccine. Study results and limitations: Spike-wide coverage was observed for vaccine-associated CD4 TCRs, with dominant responses at 160-218 and 743-854. Repertoire collection took place solely once the T cell response had peaked. Variant regions that are unmutated are reportedly the target of nearly half of spike-specific TCRs.

Note on this clone: Its target is unknown.

Generated by immunoSEQ multiplex PCR, the TCRdb table keeps only in-frame clones and is missing some. The sample lists about 130,000 clones; around 85% were seen once. V was clipped by 1 base and J by 3 bases; unmatched bases: 17. Germline CDR1 reads GTSNPN; CDR2 reads SVGIG (reference sequence). CDR3 size: 21 residues. The sequenced sample was peripheral blood, obtained 28 days after the second AZD1222 dose. The TCR sequence derives from an adult who received the AZD1222 COVID-19 vaccine. The genes are TRBV30 and TRBJ2-3; 15 nucleotides match TRBD2. CDR3 region: CAWSALRTSGGARKRTDTQYF. The CDR3 nucleotides are TGTGCCTGGAGTGCCCTCCGGACTAGCGGGGGGGCCAGGAAGCGGACAGATACGCAGTATTTT.